This TCR beta chain was captured by sequencing in a study of T cell repertoires in cytomegalovirus infection. This clonotype was detected ten times or more. Germline CDR1 and CDR2: SGHTA and FQGNSA. The CDR3 consists of 15 residues. V was shortened by 5 bases and J by 3 bases, with 14 bases between the two germline ends. TCRdb processed the reads anew with MiXCR; each CDR3 protein has one entry. The sample consists of 200,000 to 300,000 distinct CDR3 sequences, roughly 9.1% of them appearing once. The sequenced sample consisted of PBMCs. The TCR was taken from a human donor in good health (CMV status not recorded). Some clones in this sample may be carry-over from other donors' samples. The chain couples TRBV7-2 to TRBJ1-5; D call uncertain. This CDR3 is CASSTGEADNQPQHF. CDR3 coding DNA: TGTGCCAGCAGCACCGGTGAGGCAGACAATCAGCCCCAGCATTTT. The full variable domain, with the rest looked up from reference TRBV7-2 and TRBJ1-5, is GAGVSQSPSNKVTEKGKDVELRCDPISGHTALYWYRQSLGQGLEFLIYFQGNSAPDKSGLPSDRFSAERTGGSVSTLTIQRTQQEDSAVYLCASSTGEADNQPQHFGDGTRLSIL.